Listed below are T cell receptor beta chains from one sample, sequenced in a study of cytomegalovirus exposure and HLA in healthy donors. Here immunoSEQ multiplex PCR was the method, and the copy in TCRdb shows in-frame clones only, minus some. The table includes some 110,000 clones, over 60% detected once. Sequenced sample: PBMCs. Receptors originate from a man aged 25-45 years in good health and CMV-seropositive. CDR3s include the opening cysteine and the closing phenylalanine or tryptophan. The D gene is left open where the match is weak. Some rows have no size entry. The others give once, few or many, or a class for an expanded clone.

cdr3_nt: TGTGCCAGCAGTGCCCGCCGGGACAGGAGATTTTTC
cdr3_aa: CASSARRDRRFF
clone_size: NA
v_call: TRBV6-5
cdr3_length: 12
j_call: TRBJ2-4
d_call: TRBD1

cdr3_nt: TGCGCCAGCAGCTTGTCGTCTAACTATGGCTACACCTTC
cdr3_aa: CASSLSSNYGYTF
clone_size: NA
v_call: TRBV5-1
cdr3_length: 13
j_call: TRBJ1-2
d_call: NA

cdr3_nt: TGCGCCAGCAGCTACGGACAGAACACTGAAGCTTTCTTT
cdr3_aa: CASSYGQNTEAFF
clone_size: NA
v_call: TRBV5-1
cdr3_length: 13
j_call: TRBJ1-1
d_call: NA

cdr3_nt: TGTGCCAGCAGCTTAGAAGCAGGAATCAACACTGAAGCTTTCTTT
cdr3_aa: CASSLEAGINTEAFF
clone_size: few
v_call: TRBV7-6
cdr3_length: 15
j_call: TRBJ1-1
d_call: NA

cdr3_nt: TGTGCCAGCAGTAGGACTGCCTACAATGAGCAGTTCTTC
cdr3_aa: CASSRTAYNEQFF
clone_size: few
v_call: TRBV6-5
cdr3_length: 13
j_call: TRBJ2-1
d_call: NA

cdr3_nt: TGTGCCAGCAGCTTAGGGGCAGAGACCCAGTACTTC
cdr3_aa: CASSLGAETQYF
clone_size: NA
v_call: TRBV11-2
cdr3_length: 12
j_call: TRBJ2-5
d_call: NA

cdr3_nt: TGTGCCAGCAGCGACAGCTCGTCCTACGAGCAGTACTTC
cdr3_aa: CASSDSSSYEQYF
clone_size: NA
v_call: TRBV7-9
cdr3_length: 13
j_call: TRBJ2-7
d_call: NA

cdr3_nt: TGCGCCAGCAGCCGGGACTTAACTACGCAGTATTTT
cdr3_aa: CASSRDLTTQYF
clone_size: NA
v_call: TRBV4-1
cdr3_length: 12
j_call: TRBJ2-3
d_call: NA

cdr3_nt: TGTGCCAGCAGTTACTCGGGGGCTGAGCAGTTCTTC
cdr3_aa: CASSYSGAEQFF
clone_size: few
v_call: TRBV6-5
cdr3_length: 12
j_call: TRBJ2-1
d_call: NA

cdr3_nt: TGTGCCAGCAGCTTGGGGGACAGGGACTATGGCTACACCTTC
cdr3_aa: CASSLGDRDYGYTF
clone_size: NA
v_call: TRBV5-4
cdr3_length: 14
j_call: TRBJ1-2
d_call: TRBD1

cdr3_nt: TGCGCCAGCAACACACTCCCGGGGTGGCCGGGCTACACCTTC
cdr3_aa: CASNTLPGWPGYTF
clone_size: NA
v_call: TRBV4-3
cdr3_length: 14
j_call: TRBJ1-2
d_call: NA

cdr3_nt: TGTGCCAGCAGCTCCCAAGGGGGCAGTAATTCACCCCTCCACTTT
cdr3_aa: CASSSQGGSNSPLHF
clone_size: once
v_call: TRBV11-2
cdr3_length: 15
j_call: TRBJ1-6
d_call: TRBD1

cdr3_nt: TGTGCCAGCACATACACCGACAGGGGTTATGGCTACACCTTC
cdr3_aa: CASTYTDRGYGYTF
clone_size: medium-sized
v_call: TRBV2
cdr3_length: 14
j_call: TRBJ1-2
d_call: TRBD1

cdr3_nt: TGCGCCAGCAGCTTGTCAGGGATGAACCAAGAGACCCAGTACTTC
cdr3_aa: CASSLSGMNQETQYF
clone_size: NA
v_call: TRBV5-1
cdr3_length: 15
j_call: TRBJ2-5
d_call: NA

cdr3_nt: TGTGCCAGCAGCGTAGGGGCAGCCGCGCGAAACACCATATATTTT
cdr3_aa: CASSVGAAARNTIYF
clone_size: NA
v_call: TRBV9
cdr3_length: 15
j_call: TRBJ1-3
d_call: NA